The 31 T cell receptor beta chains below all came from one sample that was sequenced in a study of T cells after yellow fever vaccination. One entry per CDR3 protein, called by TCRdb with MiXCR from the 5' RACE reads. The table records about 240,000 distinct CDR3 sequences, about 7.1% of them present only once. The sequencing here drew on CD4+ T cells sorted from PBMCs, taken 15 days after the yellow fever booster vaccination. The receptor source for this set is a young man who received the YFV17D yellow fever vaccine.

This sequence joins TRBV15 and TRBJ2-2, with 8 bases lining up with TRBD2. The CDR3 spans 18 residues. CDR1 LNHNV and CDR2 YYDKDF come from the germline V gene (reference sequence). Trimming removed 3 bases from V and 3 bases from J; junction bases left unmatched: 12. As DNA, the CDR3 is TGTGCCACCAGCAGGGACCCGCCGGGACTAGGACACACCGGGGAGCTGTTTTTT. Translated: CATSRDPPGLGHTGELFF.

This clonotype was found many times. This chain connects TRBV7-9 to TRBJ2-5; TRBD1 agrees at 8 bases. Trimming at V came to 5 bases and at J to 5 bases, leaving 7 bases not matched to a gene. CDR1 and CDR2 (germline): SEHNR, FQNEAQ (reference sequence). The CDR3 is made up of 14 amino acids. This CDR3 is CASSSDRGRETQYF. The CDR3 nucleotides read TGTGCCAGCAGCAGCGACAGGGGACGGGAGACCCAGTACTTC.

The CDR3: CASRAGTRYEQYF. In DNA, the CDR3 is TGTGCCAGCAGGGCTGGGACTAGATACGAGCAGTACTTC. The J gene is TRBJ2-7, the V gene TRBV12-3 or TRBV12-4; 8 bases are a match to TRBD2. This CDR3 has 13 amino acids. Trimming at V came to 6 bases and at J to 4 bases, leaving 5 bases not matched to a gene.

This clonotype was picked up many times. This rearrangement joins TRBV12-3 or TRBV12-4 to TRBJ2-2; D gene uncertain. The V and J ends lost 3 bases and 9 bases respectively, with 8 bases between them. The CDR3 length is 12 residues. The CDR3 DNA follows: TGTGCCAGCAGTTTTGAGAGGTGGGAGCTGTTTTTT. Translating it yields CASSFERWELFF.

This clonotype has just a few counts. In DNA, the CDR3 is TGTGCCAGCAGCTATGACAGGGGGCTAAGCGGGAGGGCCAATGAGCAGTTCTTC. Translation gives CASSYDRGLSGRANEQFF. J is TRBJ2-1 and V is TRBV11-2; the D call may be TRBD1 or TRBD2 (10 bases each). The CDR3 runs to 18 residues. Between the trimmed V and J ends, which lost 4 bases and 6 bases, there was a span of 25 bases. Germline-derived CDR1 and CDR2 are SGHAT and FQNNGV.

This clonotype was detected only a few times. This chain connects TRBV27 to TRBJ1-2, with no clear D. Trimming removed 8 bases at V and 0 bases at J, with 19 bases between. CDR1 is MNHEY, CDR2 SMNVEV, per germline (reference sequence). This CDR3 region has 16 residues. The CDR3 DNA sequence: TGTGCCAGCCGGAGAATACCGGTTGGGGCTAACTATGGCTACACCTTC. This codes for CASRRIPVGANYGYTF.

This clonotype has ten or more counts. For the CDR3, the DNA is TGTGCCAGCAGCTCCTATAAAGAGACCCAGTACTTC. Protein product: CASSSYKETQYF. The chain employs TRBV7-2 and TRBJ2-5; D is unclear. The V gene's germline CDR1 is SGHTA and CDR2 FQGNSA. V gave up 4 bases and J gave up 3 bases, with 6 bases separating them. This CDR3 comprises 12 residues. The entire variable domain, with the rest obtained from reference TRBV7-2 and TRBJ2-5, is as follows: GAGVSQSPSNKVTEKGKDVELRCDPISGHTALYWYRQSLGQGLEFLIYFQGNSAPDKSGLPSDRFSAERTGGSVSTLTIQRTQQEDSAVYLCASSSYKETQYFGPGTRLLVL.

V is TRBV5-1 and J is TRBJ1-1; 7 bases match TRBD1. There are 16 residues in the CDR3. Germline lookup yields CDR1 SGHRS and CDR2 YFSETQ. The J segment lost 2 bases and the V segment lost 1 base, leaving 8 bases of the junction unmatched. The CDR3 is CASSLMTRDSNTEAFF. The CDR3 DNA is TGCGCCAGCAGCTTGATGACCCGGGACAGTAACACTGAAGCTTTCTTT.

This clonotype came up a few times. J is TRBJ2-6 and V is TRBV11-3; D is perhaps TRBD1 or TRBD2 (7 bases each). CDR3 length equals 16 residues. In germline, CDR1 is SGHNT, CDR2 YENEEA. Trimming cost V 3 bases and J 4 bases, with 13 bases left between them. The CDR3 DNA is TGTGCCAGCAGCTTGGGAGGGGGCCCCGGGGCCAACGTCCTGACTTTC. As protein: CASSLGGGPGANVLTF.

This clonotype was seen at least ten times. The V gene is TRBV7-2, the J gene TRBJ1-5; D is unclear. Trimming removed 5 bases at V and 1 base at J, with 9 bases between. Germline loops: CDR1 SGHTA, CDR2 FQGNSA. The CDR3 covers 14 residues. CDR3 sequence (DNA): TGTGCCAGCAGCCCCGATTACAGCAATCAGCCCCAGCATTTT. Residues: CASSPDYSNQPQHF.

The genes are TRBV6-5 and TRBJ2-3, with 7 bases aligning to TRBD1. The trim removed 4 bases at V and 3 bases at J, leaving 7 bases unmatched. The germline gives CDR1 MNHEY, CDR2 SVGAGI. The CDR3 spans 15 residues. The CDR3 DNA follows: TGTGCCAGCAGTTCCAAGGGCAGGGGGACAGATACGCAGTATTTT. Protein sequence: CASSSKGRGTDTQYF.

This clonotype was seen more than once but under ten times. V usage is TRBV19 and J usage is TRBJ2-3; 8 bases align to TRBD1. Trimming at V came to 5 bases and at J to 4 bases, leaving 8 bases not matched to a gene. The CDR3 sequence is 15 residues long. Germline CDR1 is LNHDA and CDR2 is SQIVND (reference sequence). CDR3 DNA sequence: TGTGCCAGTAGTTTCGGACAGGGAGGAGCAGATACGCAGTATTTT. Its translation is CASSFGQGGADTQYF.

The chain is built from TRBV12-3 or TRBV12-4 and TRBJ2-1, with 7 bases lining up with TRBD2. The CDR3 runs to 15 residues. J gave up 9 bases and V 1 base, and 9 bases lay outside the gene matches. The CDR3 nucleotides read TGTGCCAGCAGTTTAGTGCGCGGGGGTATTGGTGAGCAGTTCTTC. Amino acid sequence: CASSLVRGGIGEQFF.

The genes are TRBV7-2 and TRBJ2-7; 9 bases match TRBD1. The V gene end was trimmed by 2 bases and the J gene end by 7 bases; junction bases not matched to a gene: 9. Germline lookup yields CDR1 SGHTA and CDR2 FQGNSA. This CDR3 has 15 residues. The CDR3 DNA sequence: TGTGCCAGCAGCTTACCCCCGGGACAGGGTGGTGAGCAGTACTTC. Amino acid sequence: CASSLPPGQGGEQYF.

The chain links TRBV20-1 to TRBJ2-7; TRBD1 aligns across 10 bases. The germline V gene has CDR1 DFQATT and CDR2 SNEGSKA (reference sequence). The CDR3 is 13 residues long. V gave up 7 bases and J gave up 3 bases; unmatched junction bases: 6. Here the CDR3 reads CSVPGQGSYEQYF. CDR3 sequence (DNA): TGCAGTGTACCGGGACAGGGGAGCTACGAGCAGTACTTC.

This clonotype was counted between two and nine times. The V gene is TRBV27, the J gene TRBJ2-6; tentatively, D is TRBD2 (6 bases). There are 20 residues in the CDR3. Germline CDR1 MNHEY, CDR2 SMNVEV (reference sequence). Trimming cost V 6 bases and J 4 bases, with 28 bases left between them. CDR3 DNA: TGTGCCAGCAGGGAGGATGGAGAGGGAGGCGATTTAGTGGGGGCCAACGTCCTGACTTTC. Its translation is CASREDGEGGDLVGANVLTF. The whole variable domain, filled in from reference TRBV27 and TRBJ2-6, reads EAQVTQNPRYLITVTGKKLTVTCSQNMNHEYMSWYRQDPGLGLRQIYYSMNVEVTDKGDVPEGYKVSRKEKRNFPLILESPSPNQTSLYFCASREDGEGGDLVGANVLTFGAGSRLTVL.

This clonotype has at least ten counts. J is TRBJ1-6 and V is TRBV7-9, with 10 positions matching TRBD1. CDR1 SEHNR and CDR2 FQNEAQ come from the germline V gene (reference sequence). CDR3 length equals 16 residues. After removal of 5 bases from V and 7 bases from J, the junction contained 8 bases not matched to a gene. The CDR3 spells CASSPQLGQGNSPLHF. The CDR3 DNA is TGTGCCAGCAGCCCGCAGTTGGGACAGGGGAATTCACCCCTCCACTTT.

V gene TRBV5-4 combines with J gene TRBJ2-1, with D tentatively TRBD1 (5 bases). The V gene lost 2 bases and the J gene lost 12 bases, with 12 bases spanning the gap. CDR3 length equals 12 residues. Germline CDR1 reads SGHNT; CDR2 reads YYREEE (reference sequence). The CDR3 spells CASSFYRTGQFF. CDR3 nucleotides: TGTGCCAGCAGCTTTTACAGGACGGGGCAGTTCTTC.

This clonotype was seen ten or more times. The chain recombines TRBV3-1 with TRBJ2-1; 7 positions agree with TRBD1. The CDR3 runs to 16 residues. Germline trimming cut 2 bases from V and 11 bases from J; bases unmatched to any gene: 15. Per the germline V gene, CDR1 is LGHDT and CDR2 is YNNKEL (reference sequence). The DNA of the CDR3 is TGTGCCAGCAGCCAAAACGTAGCGCCGAAAGGGGGCAAGCAGTTCTTC. Translated: CASSQNVAPKGGKQFF.

The sample holds many counts of this clonotype. The chain is built from TRBV6-6 and TRBJ2-1; possible D gene TRBD2, 7 bases. Germline CDR1 MNHNY, CDR2 SVGAGI (reference sequence). The CDR3 is 13 residues long. V lost 7 bases to trimming and J lost 5 bases, with 12 bases between them. The CDR3 loop reads CASKGGGDNEQFF. Here the CDR3 DNA reads TGTGCCAGCAAGGGGGGGGGAGACAATGAGCAGTTCTTC.

This clonotype was detected ten times or more. The V gene is TRBV18, the J gene TRBJ2-7, with TRBD1 matching over 12 bases. The CDR3 totals 14 residues. The ends lost 6 bases at V and 6 bases at J; junction bases unmatched: 6. Germline V CDR1 and CDR2: KGHSH, LQKENI. The DNA for the CDR3 is TGTGCCAGCTCTCCCGGGACAGGGGGCCGCGAGCAGTACTTC. Amino acid sequence: CASSPGTGGREQYF.

This clonotype was counted a few times. V gene TRBV18 combines with J gene TRBJ2-5; D is unclear. The V gene's germline CDR1 is KGHSH and CDR2 LQKENI. Between the trimmed V and J ends, which lost 3 bases and 1 base, there was a span of 9 bases. The CDR3 loop spans 14 amino acids. CDR3 region: CASSPVSPQETQYF. The CDR3 region has the DNA TGTGCCAGCTCACCGGTCAGTCCCCAAGAGACCCAGTACTTC. The full variable domain, completed using reference TRBV18 and TRBJ2-5, is NAGVMQNPRHLVRRRGQEARLRCSPMKGHSHVYWYRQLPEEGLKFMVYLQKENIIDESGMPKERFSAEFPKEGPSILRIQQVVRGDSAAYFCASSPVSPQETQYFGPGTRLLVL.

J is TRBJ2-2 and V is TRBV6-6; D ambiguous. The CDR3 is 12 amino acids. Germline V CDR1 and CDR2: MNHNY, SVGAGI (reference sequence). V dropped 7 bases and J dropped 8 bases, with 11 bases sitting between them. The CDR3, as DNA: TGTGCCAGCAATACAGCTGTTGGGGAGCTGTTTTTT. Translating gives CASNTAVGELFF.

This clonotype was detected a few times. V gene TRBV6-5 combines with J gene TRBJ2-7; a weak D match, TRBD2 (6 bases). Trimming took 10 bases from V and 5 from J, leaving 21 bases between them. The CDR3 is 14 amino acids. Germline V gene sequence: CDR1 MNHEY, CDR2 SVGAGI. CDR3 loop: CATLSRGAGDEQYF. CDR3 nucleotide sequence: TGTGCCACCCTTTCCCGCGGGGCGGGCGACGAGCAGTACTTC.

There are a few counts of this clonotype. The chain carries TRBV5-1 and TRBJ2-7, with TRBD2 matching 9 bases. The CDR3 contains 17 residues. Trimming took 1 base from V and 1 from J; bases not matched to a gene: 9. Germline CDR1 SGHRS, CDR2 YFSETQ. CDR3 nucleotides: TGCGCCAGCAGCTTGTACGGCTCTAGCGGGAAATCCTACGAGCAGTACTTC. Protein: CASSLYGSSGKSYEQYF.

This clonotype has only a few counts. The gene calls are TRBV12-3 or TRBV12-4 and TRBJ1-6; the match to TRBD1 covers 7 bases. V was clipped by 6 bases and J by 4 bases; unmatched bases: 3. The CDR3 runs 14 residues. In DNA form, the CDR3 reads TGTGCCAGCAGCCCGACAGGGTATAATTCACCCCTCCACTTT. It encodes CASSPTGYNSPLHF.

The chain is built from TRBV5-1 and TRBJ2-5; D is unresolved. V was shortened by 0 bases and J by 1 base, with 7 bases between the two germline ends. The CDR3 sequence is 14 residues long. Germline CDR1 SGHRS, CDR2 YFSETQ. In nucleotides, the CDR3 is TGCGCCAGCAGCTTGGAACAACTCCAAGAGACCCAGTACTTC. Its protein product is CASSLEQLQETQYF.

This clonotype has only a few counts. The chain uses TRBV5-8 and TRBJ2-3; the D gene is possibly TRBD2 (6 bases). V was cut by 0 bases and J by 3 bases, with 14 bases left in between. This CDR3 has 16 residues. Germline CDR1 SGHTS, CDR2 YDEGEE. CDR3 bases: TGTGCCAGCAGCTTGGGGGTACTAGCCGGGACAGATACGCAGTATTTT. Amino acid sequence: CASSLGVLAGTDTQYF.

This clonotype was recorded many times. This sequence joins TRBV7-6 and TRBJ2-1; TRBD2 aligns across 10 bases. Trimming at V came to 1 base and at J to 8 bases, leaving 8 bases not matched to a gene. The CDR3 totals 16 residues. The germline V gene has CDR1 SGHVS and CDR2 FNYEAQ. In DNA, the CDR3 is TGTGCCAGCAGCTTAGGGCGGCTAGCGGGAGTTGATGAGCAGTTCTTC. Translating it yields CASSLGRLAGVDEQFF.

This clonotype came up many times. The chain combines TRBV7-6 with TRBJ2-1; 8 bases match TRBD1. Germline loops: CDR1 SGHVS, CDR2 FNYEAQ. V dropped 5 bases and J dropped 9; count of bases not matched to a gene: 9. The CDR3 length is 14 residues. The CDR3 bases are TGTGCCAGCAGCCCACAACAGGGGGTTACTGAGCAGTTCTTC. Encoded protein: CASSPQQGVTEQFF.

The sample holds a few counts of this clonotype. This chain joins TRBV28 and TRBJ2-3; D is uncertain. Trimming cost V 7 bases and J 4 bases, with 21 bases left between them. This CDR3 is 16 amino acids long. In germline, CDR1 is MDHEN, CDR2 SYDVKM. The CDR3 DNA sequence: TGTGCCAGCACGGTATCTGGACCGCAATACTCAGATACGCAGTATTTT. It translates to CASTVSGPQYSDTQYF.